This record covers a single T cell receptor beta chain. This entry comes from a study of blood T cell repertoires in COVID-19. Trimming took 2 bases from V and 5 from J; bases not matched to a gene: 2. Germline V gene sequence: CDR1 SGHTA, CDR2 FQGTGA. This CDR3 is built from 14 residues. The repertoire was sequenced with immunoSEQ multiplex PCR; TCRdb's copy has only in-frame clones and lacks some. The sample lists about 76,000 clones, 65% to 90% occurring once. This chain links TRBV7-3 with TRBJ2-3; 9 bases fit TRBD2. The sequence derives from a human donor in a cohort sampled during active COVID-19. Material: peripheral blood. In DNA form, the CDR3 reads TGTGCCAGCAGCTTACGAGCGGGAGGAGATACGCAGTATTTT. Translated: CASSLRAGGDTQYF.